The source of this T cell receptor beta chain is a study of early T cells in non-severe SARS-CoV-2 infection. In this sample, this clonotype turned up many times. Germline CDR1 reads SGHNT; CDR2 reads YYREEE (reference sequence). The ends were cut back, 0 bases at V and 3 bases at J, with 4 bases in the middle. The CDR3 totals 12 residues. TCRdb redid the calling of the 5' RACE reads with MiXCR, one entry per CDR3 protein. This sample has 30,000 to 40,000 distinct CDR3 sequences, with about 5% found just once. The chain uses TRBV5-4 and TRBJ2-7; no firm D call. Sequenced: whole blood. The source of this sequence is an adult who was a healthcare worker with PCR-confirmed SARS-CoV-2 infection or an uninfected control (not recorded which). The CDR3 coding sequence is TGTGCCAGCAGCTTGGGGGGCTACGAGCAGTACTTC. Its translation: CASSLGGYEQYF.